The clone carrying this T cell receptor beta chain was detected many times. TCRdb used MiXCR to reprocess the RT-PCR reads, holding one entry per CDR3 protein. This table has more than 600,000 distinct CDR3 sequences, 12% to 15% appearing once. This CDR3 has 13 residues. Germline CDR1 reads MNHEY; CDR2 reads SVGAGI. Trimming cost V 5 bases and J 5 bases, with 13 bases left between them. The sequenced sample consisted of memory CD4+ T cells from blood. The receptor was derived from a female donor in good health, serving as a healthy control. This chain links TRBV6-5 with TRBJ2-7; possible D gene TRBD1, 6 bases. The CDR3 coding sequence is TGTGCCAGCAGTGTGAACAGGGTCCACGAGCAGTACTTC. This translates into CASSVNRVHEQYF.